The 10 T cell receptor beta chains listed next were all sequenced from one sample in a study of PD-1 blockade in classical Hodgkin lymphoma. Noted time point: cycle 4 day 1 (C4D1), after more than five weeks of nivolumab. Autologous stem cell transplantation was followed by relapse in every patient, and brentuximab vedotin exposure varied. Clones were sequenced by immunoSEQ multiplex PCR, and TCRdb holds only the in-frame ones, with some missing. The table has roughly 100,000 clones, roughly 89% seen once; the top ten hold roughly 19%. The sequenced sample was peripheral blood mononuclear cells (PBMCs), obtained before the fourth cycle of nivolumab. The receptor set was obtained from a human donor with classical Hodgkin lymphoma.

V usage is TRBV19 and J usage is TRBJ2-7, with 10 bases matching TRBD2. The junction had 1 base not matched to a gene; V was cut back by 3 bases and J by 2 bases. The CDR3 loop spans 14 amino acids. Germline V CDR1 and CDR2: LNHDA, SQIVND (reference sequence). The CDR3 sequence: CASSMGLATYEQYF. As DNA, the CDR3 is TGTGCCAGTAGTATGGGACTAGCGACCTACGAGCAGTACTTC.

This clone has a single count. The rearrangement uses TRBV28 and TRBJ2-1; possibly TRBD1 for D (6 bases). Trimming took off 4 bases at V and 9 bases at J, with 22 bases between the two ends. CDR1 is MDHEN, CDR2 SYDVKM, per germline. The CDR3 totals 16 residues. CDR3 sequence reads: CASSSTGLWRPGEQFF. The CDR3 region has the DNA TGTGCCAGCAGTTCCACAGGGCTTTGGCGACCTGGTGAGCAGTTCTTC.

This clone has only one observation. This chain links TRBV15 with TRBJ2-1; D not resolved. The germline V gene encodes CDR1 LNHNV and CDR2 YYDKDF (reference sequence). CDR3 length equals 18 residues. Trimming pared 0 bases from V and 1 base from J, leaving 16 bases between. CDR3 nucleotides: TGTGCCACCAGCAGAGATTCCTTTGCAGTAAGGTCCTACAATGAGCAGTTCTTC. Protein: CATSRDSFAVRSYNEQFF.

The chain has TRBV6-4 and TRBJ2-1; 10 nucleotides agree with TRBD2. This CDR3 is built from 15 residues. Trimming cost V 2 bases and J 8 bases; bases outside gene matches: 6. CDR1 and CDR2 (germline): MRHNA, SNTAGT. The CDR3 nucleotides are TGTGCCAGCAGTGACAAGGCTAGCGGGAGCCATGAGCAGTTCTTC. Translated: CASSDKASGSHEQFF.

The V gene is TRBV5-1, the J gene TRBJ2-5; the D gene could be TRBD1 or TRBD2 (5 bases each). Germline-derived CDR1 and CDR2 are SGHRS and YFSETQ. The V end lost 2 bases, the J end lost 4 bases, and 21 bases lay between the germline ends. The CDR3 contains 17 residues. In nucleotides, the CDR3 is TGCGCCAGCAGCTTACCCCCGGGTCGAGGGGTAGGAGAGACCCAGTACTTC. Translation gives CASSLPPGRGVGETQYF.

This rearrangement joins TRBV28 to TRBJ2-1, with 15 nucleotides matching TRBD2. The trim removed 6 bases at V and 8 bases at J, leaving 14 bases unmatched. Germline CDR1 MDHEN, CDR2 SYDVKM. CDR3 length: 18 amino acids. The CDR3 here is CASSPGLAGGLLEDEQFF. The CDR3 DNA reads as TGTGCCAGCAGCCCGGGACTAGCGGGGGGCCTCCTTGAAGATGAGCAGTTCTTC. Filled out from reference TRBV28 and TRBJ2-1, the complete variable domain reads DVKVTQSSRYLVKRTGEKVFLECVQDMDHENMFWYRQDPGLGLRLIYFSYDVKMKEKGDIPEGYSVSREKKERFSLILESASTNQTSMYLCASSPGLAGGLLEDEQFFGPGTRLTVL.

This chain links TRBV18 with TRBJ2-1, with TRBD2 identical over 13 bases. Germline CDR1 reads KGHSH; CDR2 reads LQKENI. The CDR3 sequence is 16 residues long. Losses at the gene ends were 4 bases for V and 6 bases for J; bases not matched to a gene: 6. Here the CDR3 DNA reads TGTGCCAGCTCACTCTGGACTAGCGGGAGTGGCAATGAGCAGTTCTTC. It encodes CASSLWTSGSGNEQFF.

The chain uses TRBV28 and TRBJ1-2, with no clear D. CDR3 length: 14 residues. The V end lost 6 bases, the J end lost 7 bases, and 18 bases lay between the germline ends. Germline lookup yields CDR1 MDHEN and CDR2 SYDVKM. The CDR3 here is CASSIPHRPLGYTF. The CDR3 DNA reads TGTGCCAGCAGCATACCCCACAGACCCCTTGGCTACACCTTC.

The chain recombines TRBV11-2 with TRBJ1-1; perhaps TRBD1 as D (5 bases). CDR3 length equals 15 residues. V gave up 5 bases and J gave up 5 bases, with 18 bases separating them. Germline lookup yields CDR1 SGHAT and CDR2 FQNNGV. The DNA of the CDR3 is TGTGCCAGCAGCCCCCGGGGCAGGGTAATGACTGAAGCTTTCTTT. Translated: CASSPRGRVMTEAFF.

The chain combines TRBV4-2 with TRBJ1-1; D gene uncertain. The CDR3 spans 16 residues. Looked up from germline, CDR1 is LGHNA and CDR2 is YNFKEQ. V dropped 4 bases and J dropped 1 base, with 16 bases sitting between them. CDR3 sequence reads: CASSPKRREENTEAFF. The CDR3 region has the DNA TGTGCCAGCAGCCCAAAGCGGAGAGAAGAGAACACTGAAGCTTTCTTT.